Listed here are 18 T cell receptor beta chains from one sample, sequenced in a study of blood T cells in healthy people across ages. A second PCR, run for roughly 7 to 11 cycles, used a sample-barcoded 5' primer plus a J-beta primer mix. TCRdb re-called the 5' RACE reads with MiXCR, one entry per CDR3 protein. Of about 970,000 distinct CDR3 sequences listed, roughly 51% were seen once; the top ten hold roughly 23%. Source material: blood. These receptors came from an older woman in good health.

This clonotype appeared a few times. The CDR3 bases are TGCAGTGCTAGTAGTGACAGGGGCACGGATGGCTACACCTTC. It encodes CSASSDRGTDGYTF. The chain is built from TRBV20-1 and TRBJ1-2; 8 nucleotides align to TRBD1. V lost 3 bases and J lost 6; bases outside the gene matches: 9. CDR3 size: 14 residues. Germline values: CDR1 DFQATT, CDR2 SNEGSKA (reference sequence).

This clonotype was picked up a small number of times. This chain joins TRBV14 and TRBJ2-7; the D gene is possibly TRBD2 (5 bases). The germline gives CDR1 SGHDN, CDR2 FVKESK. Between the trimmed V and J ends, which lost 1 base and 3 bases, there was a span of 13 bases. CDR3 length: 15 residues. Here the CDR3 DNA reads TGTGCCAGCAGCCAAGTGGGTAGCGACTACTACGAGCAGTACTTC. As protein: CASSQVGSDYYEQYF.

The chain has TRBV6-1 and TRBJ2-4; TRBD1 matches at 7 bases. The J call could be wrong; TRBJ2-7 is a better fit for the DNA end. Germline CDR1 and CDR2: MNHNS and SASEGT. The CDR3 is 14 amino acids. The CDR3 protein is CASSEAGTVYEQYF. CDR3 nucleotides: TGTGCCAGCAGTGAAGCCGGGACAGTCTACGAGCAGTACTTC.

The chain joins TRBV11-2 to TRBJ2-5; TRBD1 matches 10 bases. The tail of the sequence fits TRBJ2-7 better, so the J call may be wrong. The CDR3 covers 17 residues. Germline lookup yields CDR1 SGHAT and CDR2 FQNNGV. The CDR3 sequence is CASSPKKIGQGAYEQYF. CDR3 nucleotides: TGTGCCAGCAGCCCAAAGAAGATCGGACAGGGGGCCTACGAGCAGTACTTC.

J is TRBJ2-4 and V is TRBV4-2; 13 positions agree with TRBD2. The last part of the DNA fits TRBJ2-7 better; the J call may be wrong. Per germline, CDR1 LGHNA and CDR2 YNFKEQ. The CDR3 spans 18 residues. CDR3 sequence reads: CASSRTQTWTSGGDEQYF. CDR3 DNA: TGTGCCAGCAGCCGCACCCAGACCTGGACTAGCGGGGGAGACGAGCAGTACTTC.

The V call is TRBV11-2, the J call TRBJ2-5, with D unresolved. Trimming removed 3 bases from V and 5 bases from J, with 16 bases in between. CDR1 is SGHAT, CDR2 FQNNGV, per germline. The CDR3 contains 15 residues. CDR3 sequence: CASSFGLTDGETQYF. CDR3 sequence (DNA): TGTGCCAGCAGCTTTGGGCTAACGGACGGGGAGACCCAGTACTTC.

The V and J genes are TRBV27 and TRBJ2-6; D may match TRBD1 or TRBD2 (5 bases each). The germline gives CDR1 MNHEY, CDR2 SMNVEV (reference sequence). CDR3 length equals 15 residues. The germline V and J ends were trimmed by 5 bases and 4 bases, with 12 bases remaining between them. The CDR3 protein is CASSRGVTGANVLTF. CDR3 coding DNA: TGTGCCAGCAGTCGAGGGGTTACAGGGGCCAACGTCCTGACTTTC.

The table lists this clonotype with a few counts. The chain couples TRBV15 to TRBJ2-4, with D maybe TRBD1 (5 bases). The CDR3 extends over 15 amino acids. V was shortened by 5 bases and J by 0 bases, with 11 bases between the two germline ends. Per germline, CDR1 LNHNV and CDR2 YYDKDF (reference sequence). CDR3 protein: CATSQGRLAKNIQYF. Written as DNA, the CDR3 is TGTGCCACCAGCCAGGGAAGACTAGCCAAAAACATTCAGTACTTC.

V gene TRBV20-1 combines with J gene TRBJ2-5; 12 bases are shared with TRBD1. With 4 bases clipped from V and 11 bases from J, the junction kept 14 bases outside the gene matches. The CDR3 contains 15 residues. Germline V lookup: CDR1 DFQATT, CDR2 SNEGSKA (reference sequence). CDR3 residues: CSANRGQGAKNEQYF. CDR3 DNA sequence: TGCAGTGCTAACCGGGGACAGGGGGCGAAGAATGAGCAGTACTTC.

This clonotype came up once. The genes are TRBV7-6 and TRBJ1-1; maybe TRBD1 (6 bases). Germline V lookup: CDR1 SGHVS, CDR2 FNYEAQ. Trimming cost V 5 bases and J 13 bases, with 23 bases left between them. This CDR3 region has 14 residues. In DNA form, the CDR3 reads TGTGCCAGCAGCCCCCTTGGAGAGGGGGGGGCGCATTTCTTT. As protein: CASSPLGEGGAHFF.

This chain joins TRBV20-1 and TRBJ2-7, with a possible D match to TRBD2 (6 bases). Germline values: CDR1 DFQATT, CDR2 SNEGSKA (reference sequence). The CDR3 length is 15 residues. V gave up 3 bases and J gave up 2 bases, with 17 bases separating them. CDR3 bases: TGCAGTGCTAGTCCGCCTTACTCGGGGGCCTACGAGCAGTACTTC. It yields the protein CSASPPYSGAYEQYF.

The chain combines TRBV28 with TRBJ1-2, with D tentatively TRBD1 (5 bases). V was trimmed by 4 bases and J by 1 base, leaving 16 bases between them. The CDR3 sequence is 16 residues long. The V gene's germline CDR1 is MDHEN and CDR2 SYDVKM. CDR3 bases: TGTGCCAGCAGTTCGACCCCGGGGGGTGGTAACTATGGCTACACCTTC. Residues: CASSSTPGGGNYGYTF.

The chain uses TRBV27 and TRBJ1-2, with TRBD1 matching over 7 bases. V shed 3 bases, J shed 3 bases, and the junction held 1 base outside the gene matches. The CDR3 loop spans 13 amino acids. The germline V gene encodes CDR1 MNHEY and CDR2 SMNVEV (reference sequence). The CDR3 loop is CASSLGQHYGYTF. CDR3 DNA: TGTGCCAGCAGTTTGGGACAGCACTATGGCTACACCTTC.

This clonotype was counted between two and nine times. The rearrangement uses TRBV7-2 and TRBJ2-7; D may be TRBD2 (5 bases). This CDR3 has 14 amino acids. Looked up from germline, CDR1 is SGHTA and CDR2 is FQGNSA. V shed 1 base and J shed 6 bases, with 13 bases lying between them. The chain's CDR3 is CASSLEGVSGEQYF. DNA for the CDR3: TGTGCCAGCAGCTTAGAGGGAGTTTCGGGCGAGCAGTACTTC. Drawing the rest from reference TRBV7-2 and TRBJ2-7, the complete variable domain is GAGVSQSPSNKVTEKGKDVELRCDPISGHTALYWYRQSLGQGLEFLIYFQGNSAPDKSGLPSDRFSAERTGGSVSTLTIQRTQQEDSAVYLCASSLEGVSGEQYFGPGTRLTVT.

At least ten counts were recorded for this clonotype. The chain links TRBV29-1 to TRBJ2-5; D unclear. V dropped 4 bases and J dropped 11 bases, with 17 bases sitting between them. This CDR3 contains 12 residues. CDR1 and CDR2 from the germline V gene are SQVTM and ANQGSEA. DNA for the CDR3: TGCAGCGTTGTGTCAGCGTACAATGAGCAGTACTTC. Translation: CSVVSAYNEQYF.

The genes are TRBV5-4 and TRBJ2-7, with D perhaps matching TRBD2 (5 bases). Judging by the DNA end, TRBJ2-5 fits better; the J call may be wrong. The germline CDR1 and CDR2 sequences are SGHNT and YYREEE (reference sequence). The CDR3 has 15 amino acids. CDR3 nucleotide sequence: TGTGCCAGCAGCAGATCCCTAGCACGGGGAGAGACCCAGTACTTC. It translates to CASSRSLARGETQYF.

This sequence joins TRBV6-1 and TRBJ1-5; TRBD1 agrees at 8 bases. Germline V gene data show CDR1 as MNHNS and CDR2 as SASEGT. This CDR3 is 14 amino acids long. After removal of 5 bases from V and 5 bases from J, the junction contained 5 bases not matched to a gene. DNA of the CDR3: TGTGCCAGCAGTAAGGACAGGGTTTATCAGCCCCAGCATTTT. As protein: CASSKDRVYQPQHF.

The chain carries TRBV3-1 and TRBJ1-2, with D possibly being TRBD1 (5 bases). V gave up 1 base and J gave up 1 base, with 13 bases separating them. The CDR3 sequence is 16 residues long. The germline V gene has CDR1 LGHDT and CDR2 YNNKEL (reference sequence). CDR3 region: CASSQGPSTVNYGYTF. CDR3 coding DNA: TGTGCCAGCAGCCAAGGGCCTTCGACAGTTAACTATGGCTACACCTTC.